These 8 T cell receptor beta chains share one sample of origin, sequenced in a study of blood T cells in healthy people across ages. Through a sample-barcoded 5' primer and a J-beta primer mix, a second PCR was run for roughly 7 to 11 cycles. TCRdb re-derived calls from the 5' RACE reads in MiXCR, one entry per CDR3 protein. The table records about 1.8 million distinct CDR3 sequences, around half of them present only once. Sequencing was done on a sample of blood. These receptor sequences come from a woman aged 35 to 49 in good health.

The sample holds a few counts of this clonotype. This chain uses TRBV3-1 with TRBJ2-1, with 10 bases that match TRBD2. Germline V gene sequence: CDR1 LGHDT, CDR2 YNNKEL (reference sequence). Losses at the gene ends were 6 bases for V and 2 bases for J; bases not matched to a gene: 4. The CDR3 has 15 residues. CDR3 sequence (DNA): TGTGCCAGCAGACCTGGGACTAGCGCCTACAATGAGCAGTTCTTC. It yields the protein CASRPGTSAYNEQFF.

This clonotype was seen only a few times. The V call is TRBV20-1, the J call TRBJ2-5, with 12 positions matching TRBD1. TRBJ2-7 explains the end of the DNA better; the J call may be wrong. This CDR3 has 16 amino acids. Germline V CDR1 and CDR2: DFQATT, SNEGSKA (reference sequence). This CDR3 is CSARDTTGTGGDEQYF. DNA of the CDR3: TGCAGTGCTAGAGATACCACCGGGACAGGGGGCGACGAGCAGTACTTC.

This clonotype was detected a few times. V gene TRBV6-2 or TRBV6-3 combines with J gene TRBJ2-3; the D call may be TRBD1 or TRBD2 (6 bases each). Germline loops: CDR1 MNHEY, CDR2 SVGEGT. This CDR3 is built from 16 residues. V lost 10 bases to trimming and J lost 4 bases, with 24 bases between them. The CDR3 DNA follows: TGTGCCATCCAAGGGATTCGGGGGCTCGCTTCAGATACGCAGTATTTT. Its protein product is CAIQGIRGLASDTQYF.

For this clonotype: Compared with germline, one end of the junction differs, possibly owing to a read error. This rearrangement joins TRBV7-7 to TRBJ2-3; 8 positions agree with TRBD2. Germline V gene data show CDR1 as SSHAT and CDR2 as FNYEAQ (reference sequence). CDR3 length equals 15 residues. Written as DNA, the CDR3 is TGTGCTAGCAGCATGGGACTAGGGAGATCAGATACGCAGTATTTT. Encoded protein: CASSMGLGRSDTQYF. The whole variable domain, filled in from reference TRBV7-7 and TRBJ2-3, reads GAGVSQSPRYKVTKRGQDVTLRCDPISSHATLYWYQQALGQGPEFLTYFNYEAQPDKSGLPSDRFSAERPEGSISTLTIQRTEQRDSAMYRCASSMGLGRSDTQYFGPGTRLTVL.

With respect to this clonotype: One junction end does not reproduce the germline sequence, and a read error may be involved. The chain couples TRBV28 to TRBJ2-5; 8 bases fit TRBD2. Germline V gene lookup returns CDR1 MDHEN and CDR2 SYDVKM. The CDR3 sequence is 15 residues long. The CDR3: CTSSMPAGEQETQYF. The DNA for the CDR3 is TGTACCAGCTCAATGCCAGCGGGAGAACAAGAGACCCAGTACTTC. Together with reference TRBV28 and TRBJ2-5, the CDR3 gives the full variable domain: DVKVTQSSRYLVKRTGEKVFLECVQDMDHENMFWYRQDPGLGLRLIYFSYDVKMKEKGDIPEGYSVSREKKERFSLILESASTNQTSMYLCTSSMPAGEQETQYFGPGTRLLVL.

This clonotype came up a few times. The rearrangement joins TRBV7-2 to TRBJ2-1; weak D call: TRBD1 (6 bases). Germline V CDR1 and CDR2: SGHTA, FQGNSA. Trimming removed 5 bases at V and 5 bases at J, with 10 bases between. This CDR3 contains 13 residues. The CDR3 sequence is CASSRNRDNEQFF. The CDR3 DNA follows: TGTGCCAGCAGCCGCAACAGGGACAATGAGCAGTTCTTC.

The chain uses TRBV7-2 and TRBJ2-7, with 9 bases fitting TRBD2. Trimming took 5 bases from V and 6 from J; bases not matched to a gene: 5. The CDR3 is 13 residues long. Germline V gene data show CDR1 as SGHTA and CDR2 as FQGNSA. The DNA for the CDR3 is TGTGCCAGCAGCCCCCCTAGCGGGGCCGAGCAGTACTTC. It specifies CASSPPSGAEQYF.

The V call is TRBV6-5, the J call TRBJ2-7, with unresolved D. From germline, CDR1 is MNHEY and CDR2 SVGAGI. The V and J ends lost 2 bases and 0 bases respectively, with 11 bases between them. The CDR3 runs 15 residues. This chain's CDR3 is CASSYGVLSSYEQYF. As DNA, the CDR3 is TGTGCCAGCAGTTACGGGGTTCTAAGCTCCTACGAGCAGTACTTC.